The clone carrying this T cell receptor beta chain was seen more than once but under ten times. TCRdb's table, derived via immunoSEQ multiplex PCR, lists solely in-frame clones and lacks some. The sample includes 95,000 to 150,000 clones, about 90% of them seen just once. Germline CDR1 LNHDA, CDR2 SQIVND (reference sequence). V lost 1 base to trimming and J lost 5 bases, with 14 bases between them. The CDR3 runs 15 residues. The data originate from a study of T cell responses to AZD1222 COVID-19 vaccine. This sequence originates from an adult in good health. Sequenced here: peripheral blood, sampled on day 0 of MenACWY control vaccination. The chain couples TRBV19 to TRBJ2-5, with D hard to call. In nucleotides, the CDR3 is TGTGCCAGTAGTATAGTGGCAGGACCCCATGAGACCCAGTACTTC. It specifies CASSIVAGPHETQYF.